Below are 5 T cell receptor beta chains sequenced from a single sample in a study of blood T cell repertoires in COVID-19. The table came from immunoSEQ multiplex PCR; TCRdb's copy has only in-frame clones and leaves some out. The sample consists of under 250,000 clones, 80% of them appearing once. The specimen sequenced was PBMCs or T cells enriched from blood (not recorded which). These receptors were taken from a man aged 25-40 years with acute COVID-19.

This rearrangement joins TRBV19 to TRBJ1-5; 7 bases are a match to TRBD1. The germline V gene has CDR1 LNHDA and CDR2 SQIVND (reference sequence). CDR3 length: 16 amino acids. J gave up 5 bases and V 4 bases, and 11 bases lay outside the gene matches. The CDR3 sequence: CASSKGYRGLDQPQHF. The CDR3 DNA follows: TGTGCCAGTAGTAAAGGGTACAGGGGCTTGGATCAGCCCCAGCATTTT.

V usage is TRBV7-3 and J usage is TRBJ2-5; 12 bases line up with TRBD2. The ends lost 4 bases at V and 5 bases at J; junction bases unmatched: 11. The CDR3 is 17 amino acids. Germline CDR1 is SGHTA and CDR2 is FQGTGA. The CDR3 reads CASSSSGGANYWETQYF. As DNA, the CDR3 is TGTGCCAGCAGCTCTAGCGGGGGGGCAAATTATTGGGAGACCCAGTACTTC.

The chain couples TRBV28 to TRBJ1-2, with D unclear. V lost 6 bases, J lost 5 bases, and 16 bases lay in between. CDR1 and CDR2 from the germline V gene are MDHEN and SYDVKM. The CDR3 totals 14 residues. CDR3 sequence (DNA): TGTGCCAGCAGAGACTCTTCTGAGTTGTATGGCTACACCTTC. Its translation is CASRDSSELYGYTF.

The rearrangement joins TRBV7-2 to TRBJ2-2; D ambiguous. This CDR3 is built from 13 residues. V was shortened by 5 bases and J by 5 bases, with 9 bases between the two germline ends. Per the germline V gene, CDR1 is SGHTA and CDR2 is FQGNSA. DNA for the CDR3: TGTGCCAGCAGCCCGCGGTATACCGGGGAGCTGTTTTTT. It translates to CASSPRYTGELFF.

This chain joins TRBV27 and TRBJ2-2; perhaps TRBD1 as D (7 bases). There are 15 residues in the CDR3. V lost 5 bases and J lost 0, with 10 bases in between. The germline gives CDR1 MNHEY, CDR2 SMNVEV (reference sequence). The CDR3 nucleotides are TGTGCCAGCAGTGGAGGGGGCGCGAACACCGGGGAGCTGTTTTTT. This translates into CASSGGGANTGELFF.